This T cell receptor (beta chain) was retrieved from a study of cytomegalovirus exposure and HLA in healthy donors. Study results and limitations: The CMV antigen specificity of a few CMV-associated chains was confirmed through in vitro analysis.

Use of 60 Vbeta and 13 Jbeta primers characterized the PCR. Measured with immunoSEQ multiplex PCR; TCRdb has only the in-frame clones, and not every one. The repertoire includes more than 100,000 clones, approximately 72% of them detected once, and less than 2% sits in the top ten. This CDR3 is built from 16 residues. The J segment lost 2 bases and the V segment lost 4 bases, leaving 10 bases of the junction unmatched. The germline gives CDR1 SGHNT, CDR2 YYREEE (reference sequence). With regard to this clone: The antigen remains unidentified.

This clonotype originated in a man younger than 35 in good health and CMV-seronegative. Material for sequencing was PBMCs. The rearrangement links TRBV5-4 to TRBJ2-7; the match to TRBD2 covers 9 bases. The CDR3 sequence: CASSGNSGGRTYEQYF. In DNA form, the CDR3 reads TGTGCCAGCAGCGGGAATAGCGGGGGCCGAACCTACGAGCAGTACTTC.